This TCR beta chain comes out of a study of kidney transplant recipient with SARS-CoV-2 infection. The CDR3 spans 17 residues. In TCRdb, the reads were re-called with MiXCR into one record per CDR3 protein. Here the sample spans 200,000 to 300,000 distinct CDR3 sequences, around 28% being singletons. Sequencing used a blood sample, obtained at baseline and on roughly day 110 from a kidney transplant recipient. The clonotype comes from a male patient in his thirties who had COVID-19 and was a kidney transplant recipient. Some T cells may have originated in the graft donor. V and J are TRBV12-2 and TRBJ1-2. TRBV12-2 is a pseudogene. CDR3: CASRSWPTPRKTYGYTF. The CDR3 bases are TGTGCAAGTCGCTCATGGCCGACTCCACGAAAGACCTATGGCTACACCTTC.